This TCR beta chain comes out of a study of T cell responses to AZD1222 COVID-19 vaccine. Study outcomes and limitations: Clonal diversity may have been underestimated in mostly white British donors. Variant regions that are unmutated are reportedly the target of nearly half of spike-specific TCRs.

CDR1 and CDR2 from the germline V gene are MNHEY and SMNVEV (reference sequence). This CDR3 is 18 amino acids long. With V trimmed by 6 bases and J by 0 bases, 7 bases remained unmatched. Assay used: immunoSEQ multiplex PCR; TCRdb lists only in-frame clones, some missing. The profile covers more than 150,000 clones, with about 89% appearing a single time and about 9.8% taken by the ten largest. Notes on this clone: The antigen remains undetermined.

V gene TRBV27 combines with J gene TRBJ2-4; 14 nucleotides align to TRBD2. The sequences come from peripheral blood, collected 28 days after the second AZD1222 dose. This TCR was sampled from an adult who received the AZD1222 COVID-19 vaccine. The CDR3 reads CASRRLAGGSLAKNIQYF. CDR3 nucleotide sequence: TGTGCCAGCAGGAGACTAGCGGGAGGGTCGCTAGCCAAAAACATTCAGTACTTC.